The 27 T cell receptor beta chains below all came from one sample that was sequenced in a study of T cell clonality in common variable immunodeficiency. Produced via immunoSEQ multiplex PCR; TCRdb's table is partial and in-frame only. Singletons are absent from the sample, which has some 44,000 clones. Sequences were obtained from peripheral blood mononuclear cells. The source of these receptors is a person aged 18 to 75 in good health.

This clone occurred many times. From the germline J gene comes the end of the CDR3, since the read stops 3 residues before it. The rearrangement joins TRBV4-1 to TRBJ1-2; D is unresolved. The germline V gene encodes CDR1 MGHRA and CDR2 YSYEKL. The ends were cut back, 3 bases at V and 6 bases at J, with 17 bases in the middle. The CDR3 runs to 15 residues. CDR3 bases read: TGCGCCAGCAGCCAGTTAGCCCGCCCAGAGGATGGC. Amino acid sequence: CASSQLARPEDG. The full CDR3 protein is CASSQLARPEDGYTF.

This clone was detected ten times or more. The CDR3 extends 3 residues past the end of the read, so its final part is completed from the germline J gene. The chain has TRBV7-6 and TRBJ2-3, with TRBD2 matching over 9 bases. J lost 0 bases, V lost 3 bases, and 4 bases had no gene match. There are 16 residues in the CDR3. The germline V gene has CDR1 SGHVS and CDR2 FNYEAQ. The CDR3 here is CASSFRLAVSTDTQYF. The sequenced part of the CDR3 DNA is TGTGCCAGCAGCTTTAGACTAGCGGTTAGCACAGATACG.

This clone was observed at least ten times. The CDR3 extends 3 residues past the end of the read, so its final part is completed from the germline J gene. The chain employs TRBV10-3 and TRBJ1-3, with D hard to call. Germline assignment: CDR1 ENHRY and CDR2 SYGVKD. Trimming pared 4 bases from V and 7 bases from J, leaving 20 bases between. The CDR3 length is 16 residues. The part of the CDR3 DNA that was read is TGTGCCATCAGTGCTCGAGACACTCTAAAGTGGAACACC. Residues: CAISARDTLKWNT. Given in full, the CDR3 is CAISARDTLKWNTIYF.

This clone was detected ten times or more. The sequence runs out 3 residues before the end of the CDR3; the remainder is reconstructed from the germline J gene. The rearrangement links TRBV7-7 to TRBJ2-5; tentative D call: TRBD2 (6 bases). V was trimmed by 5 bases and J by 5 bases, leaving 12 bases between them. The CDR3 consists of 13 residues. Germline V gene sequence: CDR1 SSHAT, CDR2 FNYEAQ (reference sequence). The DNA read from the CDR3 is TGTGCCAGCAGCCCGGGACTCCGGGAGACC. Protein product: CASSPGLRET. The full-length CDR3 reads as CASSPGLRETQYF.

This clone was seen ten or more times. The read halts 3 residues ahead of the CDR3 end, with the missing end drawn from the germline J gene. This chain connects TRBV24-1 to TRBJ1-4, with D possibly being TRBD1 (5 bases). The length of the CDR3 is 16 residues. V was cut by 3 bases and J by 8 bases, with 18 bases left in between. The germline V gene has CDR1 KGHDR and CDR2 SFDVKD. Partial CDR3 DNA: TGTGCCACCAGTGATCCCGCTCGTGAGGGGTTAGAAAAA. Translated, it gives CATSDPAREGLEK. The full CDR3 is CATSDPAREGLEKLFF.

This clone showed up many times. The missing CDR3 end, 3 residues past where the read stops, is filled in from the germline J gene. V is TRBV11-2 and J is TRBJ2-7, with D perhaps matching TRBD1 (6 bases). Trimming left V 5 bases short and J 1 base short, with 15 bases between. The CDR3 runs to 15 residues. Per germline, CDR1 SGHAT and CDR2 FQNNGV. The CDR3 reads CASSPFLDSSYEQYF. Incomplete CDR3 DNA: TGTGCCAGCAGCCCCTTTTTGGACAGTTCCTACGAG.

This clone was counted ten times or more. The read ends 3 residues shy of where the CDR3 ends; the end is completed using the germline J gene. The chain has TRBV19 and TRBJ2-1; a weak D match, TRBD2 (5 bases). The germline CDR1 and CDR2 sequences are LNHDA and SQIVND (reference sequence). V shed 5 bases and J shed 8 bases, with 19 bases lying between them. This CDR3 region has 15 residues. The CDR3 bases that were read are TGTGCCAGTAGTTTCAGAGCGGAGACTTTTGATGAG. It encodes CASSFRAETFDE. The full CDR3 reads CASSFRAETFDEQFF.

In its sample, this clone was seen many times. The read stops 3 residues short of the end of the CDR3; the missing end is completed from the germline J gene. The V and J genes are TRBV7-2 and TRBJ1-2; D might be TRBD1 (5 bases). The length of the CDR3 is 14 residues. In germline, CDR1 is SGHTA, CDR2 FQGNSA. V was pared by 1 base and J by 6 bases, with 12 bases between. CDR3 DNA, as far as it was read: TGTGCCAGCAGCTTAGTACGCAGGGTGGATGGC. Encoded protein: CASSLVRRVDG. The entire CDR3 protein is CASSLVRRVDGYTF.

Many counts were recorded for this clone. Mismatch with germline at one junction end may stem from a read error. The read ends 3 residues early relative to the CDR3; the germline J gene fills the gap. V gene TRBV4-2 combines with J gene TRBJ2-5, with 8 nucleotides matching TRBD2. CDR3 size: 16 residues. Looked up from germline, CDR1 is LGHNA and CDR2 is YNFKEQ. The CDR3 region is CASGQISGDEGETQYF. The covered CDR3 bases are TGTGCCAGCGGCCAGATTAGCGGGGATGAGGGGGAGACC.

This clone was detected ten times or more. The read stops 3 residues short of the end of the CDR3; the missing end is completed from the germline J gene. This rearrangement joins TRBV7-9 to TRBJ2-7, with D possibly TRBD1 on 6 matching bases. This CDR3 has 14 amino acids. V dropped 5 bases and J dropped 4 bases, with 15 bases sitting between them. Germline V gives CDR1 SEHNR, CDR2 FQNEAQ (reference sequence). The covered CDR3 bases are TGTGCCAGCAGCGGAGAAACAGGGAGATACGAG. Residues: CASSGETGRYE. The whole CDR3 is CASSGETGRYEQYF.

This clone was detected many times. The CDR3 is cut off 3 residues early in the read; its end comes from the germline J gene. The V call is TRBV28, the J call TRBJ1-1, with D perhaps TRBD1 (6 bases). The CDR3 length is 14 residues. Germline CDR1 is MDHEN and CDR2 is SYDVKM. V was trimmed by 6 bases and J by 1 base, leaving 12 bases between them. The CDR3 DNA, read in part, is TGTGCCAGCAGCATCCCGACAGGGAACACTGAA. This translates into CASSIPTGNTE. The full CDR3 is CASSIPTGNTEAFF.

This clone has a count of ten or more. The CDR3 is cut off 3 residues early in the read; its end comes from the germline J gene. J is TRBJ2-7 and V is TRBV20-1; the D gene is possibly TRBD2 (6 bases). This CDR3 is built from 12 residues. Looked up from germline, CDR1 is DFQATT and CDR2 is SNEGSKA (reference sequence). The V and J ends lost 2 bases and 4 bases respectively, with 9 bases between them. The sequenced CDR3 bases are TGCAGTGCTAGATCGGGGGAGTACGAG. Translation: CSARSGEYE. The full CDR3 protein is CSARSGEYEQYF.

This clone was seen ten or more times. The covered CDR3 bases are TGTGCCAGCAGTTACCCCCTTGAAAAA. Residues: CASSYPLEK. The whole CDR3 protein reads CASSYPLEKLFF. V is TRBV6-2 or TRBV6-3 and J is TRBJ1-4; D not certain. With the read ending 3 residues before the CDR3 end, the germline J gene is used to fill in that end. V was cut by 2 bases and J by 7 bases, with 5 bases left in between. Germline V gene data show CDR1 as MNHEY and CDR2 as SVGEGT. This CDR3 region has 12 residues.

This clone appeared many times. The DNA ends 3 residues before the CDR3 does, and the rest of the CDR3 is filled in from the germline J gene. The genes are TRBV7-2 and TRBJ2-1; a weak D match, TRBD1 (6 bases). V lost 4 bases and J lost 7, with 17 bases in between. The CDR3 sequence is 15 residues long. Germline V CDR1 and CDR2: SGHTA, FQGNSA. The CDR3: CASSSLQGYLNEQFF. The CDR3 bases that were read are TGTGCCAGCAGCTCCCTCCAGGGGTACCTTAATGAG.

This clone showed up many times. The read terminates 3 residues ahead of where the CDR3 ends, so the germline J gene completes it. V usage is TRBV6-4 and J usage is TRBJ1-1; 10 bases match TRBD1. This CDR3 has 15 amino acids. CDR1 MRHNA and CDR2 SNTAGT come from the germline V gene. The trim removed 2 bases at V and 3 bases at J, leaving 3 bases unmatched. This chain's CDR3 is CASSDRTGGDTEAFF. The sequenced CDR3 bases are TGTGCCAGCAGTGACCGGACAGGGGGGGACACTGAA.

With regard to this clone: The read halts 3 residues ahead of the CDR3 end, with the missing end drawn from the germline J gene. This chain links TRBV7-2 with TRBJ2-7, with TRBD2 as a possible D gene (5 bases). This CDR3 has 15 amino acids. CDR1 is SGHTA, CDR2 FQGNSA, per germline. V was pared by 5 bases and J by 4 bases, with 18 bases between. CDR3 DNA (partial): TGTGCCAGCAGCCCTTGGCCATCTCGAGGGTACGAG. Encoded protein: CASSPWPSRGYE. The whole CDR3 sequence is CASSPWPSRGYEQYF.

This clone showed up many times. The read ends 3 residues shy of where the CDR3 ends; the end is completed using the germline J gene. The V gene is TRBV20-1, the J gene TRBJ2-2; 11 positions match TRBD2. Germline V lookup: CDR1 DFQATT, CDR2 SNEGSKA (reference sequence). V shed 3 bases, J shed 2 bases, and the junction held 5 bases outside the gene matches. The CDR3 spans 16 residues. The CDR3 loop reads CSARGGTSGNTGELFF. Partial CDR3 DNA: TGCAGTGCTAGGGGGGGGACTAGCGGCAACACCGGGGAG.

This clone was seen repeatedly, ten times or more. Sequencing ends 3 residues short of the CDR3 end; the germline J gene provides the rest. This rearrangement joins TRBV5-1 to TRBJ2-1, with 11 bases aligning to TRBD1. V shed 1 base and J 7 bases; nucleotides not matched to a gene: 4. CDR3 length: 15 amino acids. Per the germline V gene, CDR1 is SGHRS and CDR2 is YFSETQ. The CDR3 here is CASSLQDRGLNEQFF. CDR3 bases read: TGCGCCAGCAGCTTGCAGGACAGGGGGCTTAATGAG.

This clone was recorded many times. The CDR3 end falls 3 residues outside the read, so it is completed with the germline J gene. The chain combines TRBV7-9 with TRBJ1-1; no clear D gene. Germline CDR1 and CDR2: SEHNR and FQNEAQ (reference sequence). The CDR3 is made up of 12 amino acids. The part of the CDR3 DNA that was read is TGTGCCAGCAGCTTACAGATACCAGCG. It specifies CASSLQIPA. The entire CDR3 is CASSLQIPAAFF.

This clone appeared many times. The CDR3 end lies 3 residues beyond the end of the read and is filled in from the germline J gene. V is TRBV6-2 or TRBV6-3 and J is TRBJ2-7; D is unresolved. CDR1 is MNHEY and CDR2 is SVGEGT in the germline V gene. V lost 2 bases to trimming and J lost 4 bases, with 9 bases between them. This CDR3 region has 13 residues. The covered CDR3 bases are TGTGCCAGCAGTTACGGTACAGATTACGAG. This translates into CASSYGTDYE. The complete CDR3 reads CASSYGTDYEQYF.

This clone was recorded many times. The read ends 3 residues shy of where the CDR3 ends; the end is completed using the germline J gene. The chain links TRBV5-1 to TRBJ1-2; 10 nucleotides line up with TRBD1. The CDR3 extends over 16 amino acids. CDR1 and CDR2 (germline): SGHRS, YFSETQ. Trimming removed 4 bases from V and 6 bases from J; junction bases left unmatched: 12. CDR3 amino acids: CASSQGADRGYNGYTF. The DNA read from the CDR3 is TGCGCCAGCAGCCAGGGGGCGGACAGGGGGTATAATGGC.

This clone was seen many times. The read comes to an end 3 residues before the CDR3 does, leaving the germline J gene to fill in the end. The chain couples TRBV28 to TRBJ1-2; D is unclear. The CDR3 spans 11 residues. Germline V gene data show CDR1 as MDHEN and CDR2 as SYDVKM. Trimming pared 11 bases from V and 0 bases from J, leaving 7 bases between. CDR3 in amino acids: CAVMSNYGYTF. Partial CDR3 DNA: TGTGCCGTAATGTCTAACTATGGC.

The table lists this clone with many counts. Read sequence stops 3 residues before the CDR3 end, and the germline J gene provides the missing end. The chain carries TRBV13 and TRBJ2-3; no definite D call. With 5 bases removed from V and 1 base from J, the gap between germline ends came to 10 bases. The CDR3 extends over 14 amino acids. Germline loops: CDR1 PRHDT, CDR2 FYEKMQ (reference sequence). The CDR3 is CASSPSRGTDTQYF. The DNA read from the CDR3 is TGTGCCAGCAGCCCCTCCCGCGGCACAGATACG.

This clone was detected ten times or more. The CDR3 loop is CASLQGWNTGELFF. Partial CDR3 DNA: TGTGCCAGCTTACAGGGTTGGAACACCGGGGAG. The chain carries TRBV18 and TRBJ2-2; D perhaps matches TRBD1 (6 bases). The sequenced fragment ends 3 residues before the CDR3 boundary, so the rest is inferred from the germline J gene. With 7 bases removed from V and 1 base from J, the gap between germline ends came to 10 bases. CDR1 is KGHSH and CDR2 is LQKENI in the germline V gene. This CDR3 is 14 amino acids long.

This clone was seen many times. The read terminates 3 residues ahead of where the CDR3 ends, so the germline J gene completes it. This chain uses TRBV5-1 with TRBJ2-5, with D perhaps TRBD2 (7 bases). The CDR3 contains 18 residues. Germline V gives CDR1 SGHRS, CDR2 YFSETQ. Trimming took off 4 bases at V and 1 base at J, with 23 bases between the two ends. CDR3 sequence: CASSPSGWSGGPQETQYF. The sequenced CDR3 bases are TGCGCCAGCAGCCCCTCAGGGTGGTCGGGGGGCCCCCAAGAGACC.

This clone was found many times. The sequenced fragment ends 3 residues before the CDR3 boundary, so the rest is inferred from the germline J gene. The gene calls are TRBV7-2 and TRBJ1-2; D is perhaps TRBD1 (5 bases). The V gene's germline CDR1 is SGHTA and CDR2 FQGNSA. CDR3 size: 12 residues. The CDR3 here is CASSFDRYFYTF. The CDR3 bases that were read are TGTGCCAGCAGCTTCGACAGATACTTC.

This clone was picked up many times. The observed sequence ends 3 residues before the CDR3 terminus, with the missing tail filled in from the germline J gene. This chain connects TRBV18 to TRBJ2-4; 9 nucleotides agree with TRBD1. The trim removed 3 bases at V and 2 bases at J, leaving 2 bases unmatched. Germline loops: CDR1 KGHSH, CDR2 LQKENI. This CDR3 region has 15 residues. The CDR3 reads CASSPGQGTKNIQYF. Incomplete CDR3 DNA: TGTGCCAGCTCACCTGGACAGGGGACCAAAAACATT. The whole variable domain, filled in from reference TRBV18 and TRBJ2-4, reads NAGVMQNPRHLVRRRGQEARLRCSPMKGHSHVYWYRQLPEEGLKFMVYLQKENIIDESGMPKERFSAEFPKEGPSILRIQQVVRGDSAAYFCASSPGQGTKNIQYFGAGTRLSVL.